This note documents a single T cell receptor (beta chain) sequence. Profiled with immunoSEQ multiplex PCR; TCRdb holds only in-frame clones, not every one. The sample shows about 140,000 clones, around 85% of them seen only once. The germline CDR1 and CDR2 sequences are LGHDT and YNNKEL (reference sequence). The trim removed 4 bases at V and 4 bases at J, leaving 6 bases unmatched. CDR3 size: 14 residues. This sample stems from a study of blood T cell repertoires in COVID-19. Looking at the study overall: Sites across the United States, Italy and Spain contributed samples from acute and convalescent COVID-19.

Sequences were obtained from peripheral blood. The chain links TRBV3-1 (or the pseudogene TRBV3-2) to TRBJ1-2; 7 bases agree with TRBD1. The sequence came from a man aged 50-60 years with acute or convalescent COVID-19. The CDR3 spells CASSPTQGSYGYTF. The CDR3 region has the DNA TGTGCCAGCAGCCCCACACAGGGGTCCTATGGCTACACCTTC.